This entry lists 17 T cell receptor beta chains sequenced from one sample in a study of tumor-infiltrating lymphocytes in primary liver carcinoma. Researchers drew blood RNA from unsorted whole blood and extracted germline DNA as well. TCR beta cDNA was prepared out of around 460 ng total RNA by means of a constant-region primer. Three nested multiplex PCR rounds, a slightly modified ARM-PCR method, built the TCR beta libraries. A C-beta reverse primer and TRBV1-TRBV30 forward primers served in each of the first two PCR rounds, at 9 to 11 cycles apiece. From the multiplex PCR reads, TCRdb called clonotypes with MiXCR, one entry per CDR3 protein. The table records some 190,000 distinct CDR3 sequences, 60% of them present only once. The material sequenced was peripheral blood. Receptors originate from a man between 35 and 55 years old with primary liver carcinoma and hepatitis B virus infection.

A note on this clonotype: Relative to the germline gene, one junction end is altered; a read error may explain this. J is TRBJ2-7 and V is TRBV11-2; TRBD2 agrees at 8 bases. CDR3 length equals 19 residues. The germline V gene encodes CDR1 SGHAT and CDR2 FQNNGV. The CDR3 loop is CVSSPPLLAAGPPIYEQYF. In DNA, the CDR3 is TGTGTCAGCAGCCCGCCTCTACTAGCGGCCGGTCCCCCAATCTACGAGCAGTACTTC.

A few counts support this clonotype. This rearrangement joins TRBV12-3 or TRBV12-4 to TRBJ2-2; 14 nucleotides match TRBD2. Unmatched junction bases numbered 3, after V lost 5 bases and J lost 7 bases. The CDR3 extends over 15 amino acids. CDR3 loop: CASSPGLAGVGELFF. The CDR3 nucleotides read TGTGCCAGCAGTCCGGGACTAGCGGGAGTCGGGGAGCTGTTTTTT.

The genes are TRBV6-1 and TRBJ2-7, with 7 bases aligning to TRBD2. The CDR3 is made up of 14 amino acids. Germline V lookup: CDR1 MNHNS, CDR2 SASEGT. Germline trimming cut 2 bases from V and 3 bases from J; bases unmatched to any gene: 4. Here the CDR3 DNA reads TGTGCCAGCAGTGAAACGGGAGGAGGCTACGAGCAGTACTTC. Translation: CASSETGGGYEQYF.

This clonotype was counted once. This may be a read error: a much more frequent sequence differs by one nucleotide. The J gene is TRBJ2-1, the V gene TRBV11-2; TRBD2 matches 7 bases. Trimming at V came to 7 bases and at J to 1 base, leaving 7 bases not matched to a gene. This CDR3 region has 15 residues. Germline V gene data show CDR1 as SGHAT and CDR2 as FQNNGV. As DNA, the CDR3 is TGTGCCAGCAACCCTGGGGAGGGGTCCTACAATGAGCAGTTCTTC. This encodes CASNPGEGSYNEQFF.

This clonotype came up many times. The rearrangement uses TRBV11-2 and TRBJ2-1; D is unresolved. The CDR3 runs to 12 residues. V was pared by 1 base and J by 9 bases, with 7 bases between. Germline V gene lookup returns CDR1 SGHAT and CDR2 FQNNGV. CDR3 sequence: CASSLGWGEQFF. The CDR3 nucleotides read TGTGCCAGCAGCTTAGGATGGGGTGAGCAGTTCTTC.

This clonotype was seen at least ten times. V is TRBV6-1 and J is TRBJ2-5; the match to TRBD2 covers 10 bases. V was pared by 3 bases and J by 5 bases, with 12 bases of the junction left unmatched. This CDR3 is built from 17 residues. CDR1 MNHNS and CDR2 SASEGT come from the germline V gene. The CDR3 DNA reads as TGTGCCAGCAGTGACCTTTGGACTAGCGGTTCTGGGGAGACCCAGTACTTC. Its protein is CASSDLWTSGSGETQYF.

The chain combines TRBV6-1 with TRBJ2-7; no reliable D call. The CDR3 consists of 12 residues. The ends were cut back, 5 bases at V and 6 bases at J, with 11 bases in the middle. CDR1 and CDR2 from the germline V gene are MNHNS and SASEGT. CDR3: CASSQIPFEQYF. The CDR3 coding sequence is TGTGCCAGCAGTCAAATTCCCTTCGAGCAGTACTTC.

The V gene is TRBV20-1, the J gene TRBJ2-3; D may be TRBD1 or TRBD2 (5 bases each). The germline gives CDR1 DFQATT, CDR2 SNEGSKA (reference sequence). Deletions cut 3 bases from V and 3 bases from J, with 13 bases between. This CDR3 spans 14 amino acids. The DNA for the CDR3 is TGCAGTGCTAGTAAGGGAGCAGGGACAGATACGCAGTATTTT. This translates into CSASKGAGTDTQYF.

CDR3 in DNA: TGTGCCAGTAGTAGGGCGTTCACCTACAATGAGCAGTTCTTC. Protein: CASSRAFTYNEQFF. This sequence joins TRBV19 and TRBJ2-1; D is uncertain. Germline-derived CDR1 and CDR2 are LNHDA and SQIVND (reference sequence). This CDR3 region has 14 residues. V lost 4 bases, J lost 2 bases, and 9 bases lay in between.

This clonotype was counted only a few times. The V gene is TRBV7-8, the J gene TRBJ1-4; 8 nucleotides align to TRBD1. Germline CDR1 and CDR2: SGHVS and FQNEAQ. CDR3 size: 18 residues. The junction had 16 bases not matched to a gene; V was cut back by 0 bases and J by 10 bases. The chain's CDR3 is CASSLAGTGSHPEGKLFF. As DNA, the CDR3 is TGTGCCAGCAGCTTAGCGGGGACAGGTTCTCACCCGGAAGGAAAACTGTTTTTT. Variable domain in full (rest from reference TRBV7-8 and TRBJ1-4): GAGVSQSPRYKVAKRGQDVALRCDPISGHVSLFWYQQALGQGPEFLTYFQNEAQLDKSGLPSDRFFAERPEGSVSTLKIQRTQQEDSAVYLCASSLAGTGSHPEGKLFFGSGTQLSVL.

Regarding this clonotype: Given a much more abundant clone one base away, this may be a read error. In this CDR3 the conserved last residue, phenylalanine or tryptophan, is missing, so a read error is likely. The rearrangement joins TRBV29-1 to TRBJ2-1; TRBD1 aligns across 7 bases. Germline-derived CDR1 and CDR2 are SQVTM and ANQGSEA. The CDR3 runs to 13 residues. The ends lost 3 bases at V and 12 bases at J; junction bases unmatched: 11. CDR3 DNA: TGCAGCGTTGAGGACAGGAGGTTTGTAGGGCAGTTCTCC. Encoded protein: CSVEDRRFVGQFS.

This clonotype has ten or more counts. The chain recombines TRBV11-2 with TRBJ2-7; D is undetermined. CDR1 is SGHAT and CDR2 is FQNNGV in the germline V gene. This CDR3 has 15 residues. V gave up 5 bases and J gave up 2 bases, with 16 bases separating them. The CDR3 loop is CASSINRLRTYEQYF. The CDR3, as DNA: TGTGCCAGCAGCATAAACAGATTAAGGACCTACGAGCAGTACTTC.

This clonotype was seen a few times. The chain uses TRBV30 and TRBJ2-2; TRBD2 matches 10 bases. J lost 5 bases, V lost 2 bases, and 8 bases had no gene match. The V gene's germline CDR1 is GTSNPN and CDR2 SVGIG (reference sequence). This CDR3 region has 16 residues. DNA for the CDR3: TGTGCCTGGAGTCTCCTAGCGGGAGTGAGAACCGGGGAGCTGTTTTTT. As protein: CAWSLLAGVRTGELFF.

The chain has TRBV6-6 and TRBJ2-6; the D gene could be TRBD1 or TRBD2 (6 bases each). This CDR3 is 20 amino acids long. Germline V gives CDR1 MNHNY, CDR2 SVGAGI (reference sequence). The V gene lost 4 bases and the J gene lost 1 base, with 23 bases spanning the gap. The CDR3 spells CASSFTNTGTGASGANVLTF. The CDR3 DNA is TGTGCCAGCAGTTTCACAAACACAGGGACGGGAGCATCTGGGGCCAACGTCCTGACTTTC.

This clonotype was seen just once. The chain recombines TRBV6-5 with TRBJ2-5, with TRBD2 matching 9 bases. V lost 2 bases, J lost 10 bases, and 8 bases stayed unmatched. CDR1 is MNHEY and CDR2 is SVGAGI in the germline V gene. The CDR3 runs 14 residues. The CDR3 here is CASSYGTSQEYQYF. CDR3 bases: TGTGCCAGCAGTTACGGGACTAGCCAAGAGTACCAGTACTTC.

This clonotype was counted only a few times. CDR3 DNA: TGTGCCAGCAGTTACCACAGGGCAACGGCGGGTGAGCAGTTCTTC. Translation: CASSYHRATAGEQFF. The chain combines TRBV6-5 with TRBJ2-1; weak D call: TRBD1 (6 bases). From germline, CDR1 is MNHEY and CDR2 SVGAGI. The CDR3 spans 15 residues. V was clipped by 2 bases and J by 9 bases, with 17 bases between them.

The table lists this clonotype with many counts. The chain is built from TRBV6-1 and TRBJ2-7; 13 bases align to TRBD2. Per germline, CDR1 MNHNS and CDR2 SASEGT. The CDR3 totals 16 residues. Trimming at V came to 4 bases and at J to 2 bases, leaving 5 bases not matched to a gene. In nucleotides, the CDR3 is TGTGCCAGCAGTGGGACTAGCGGGAGTCGGCCCTACGAGCAGTACTTC. Protein product: CASSGTSGSRPYEQYF.